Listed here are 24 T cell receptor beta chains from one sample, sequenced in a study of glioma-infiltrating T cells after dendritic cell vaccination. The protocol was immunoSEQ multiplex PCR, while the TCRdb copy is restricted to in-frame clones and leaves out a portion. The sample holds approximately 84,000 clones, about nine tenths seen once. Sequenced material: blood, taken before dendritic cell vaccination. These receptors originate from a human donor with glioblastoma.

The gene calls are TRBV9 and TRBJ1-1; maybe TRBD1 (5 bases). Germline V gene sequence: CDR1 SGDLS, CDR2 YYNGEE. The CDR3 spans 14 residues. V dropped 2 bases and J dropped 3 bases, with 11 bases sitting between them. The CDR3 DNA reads TGTGCCAGCAGCGTCCGGGGGGATCACACTGAAGCTTTCTTT. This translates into CASSVRGDHTEAFF.

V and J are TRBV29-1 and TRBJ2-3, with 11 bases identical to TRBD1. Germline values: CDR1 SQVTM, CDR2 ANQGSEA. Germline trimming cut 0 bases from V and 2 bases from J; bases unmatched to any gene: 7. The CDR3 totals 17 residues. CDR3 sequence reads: CSVEDRTGGIVTDTQYF. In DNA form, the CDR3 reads TGCAGCGTTGAAGACAGGACAGGGGGCATTGTCACAGATACGCAGTATTTT.

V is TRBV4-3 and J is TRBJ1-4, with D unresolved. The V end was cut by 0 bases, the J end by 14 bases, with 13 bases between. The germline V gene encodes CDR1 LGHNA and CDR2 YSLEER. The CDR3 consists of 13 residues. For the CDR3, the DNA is TGCGCCAGCAGCCAAGAGTTGGAGCGTCGGCTGTTTTTT. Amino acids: CASSQELERRLFF.

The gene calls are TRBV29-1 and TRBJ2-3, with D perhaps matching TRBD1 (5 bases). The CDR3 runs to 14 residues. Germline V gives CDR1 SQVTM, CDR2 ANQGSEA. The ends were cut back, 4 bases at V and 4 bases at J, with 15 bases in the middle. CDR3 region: CSVGQGLAADTQYF. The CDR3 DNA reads TGCAGCGTTGGTCAGGGTCTGGCCGCAGATACGCAGTATTTT.

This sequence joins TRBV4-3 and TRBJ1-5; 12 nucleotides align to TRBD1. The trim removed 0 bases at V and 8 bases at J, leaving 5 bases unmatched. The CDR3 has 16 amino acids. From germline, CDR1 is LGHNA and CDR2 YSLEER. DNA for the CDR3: TGCGCCAGCAGCCAAGAGGCTGGGACAGGGGGCAAGCCCCAGCATTTT. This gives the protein CASSQEAGTGGKPQHF.

The CDR3 spells CASSLGSGRANTDTQYF. CDR3 in DNA: TGTGCCAGCAGCTTAGGGAGCGGGAGGGCCAACACAGATACGCAGTATTTT. The chain uses TRBV13 and TRBJ2-3, with 10 bases fitting TRBD2. V shed 0 bases and J 2 bases; nucleotides not matched to a gene: 5. The CDR3 is made up of 17 amino acids. CDR1 is PRHDT and CDR2 is FYEKMQ in the germline V gene (reference sequence).

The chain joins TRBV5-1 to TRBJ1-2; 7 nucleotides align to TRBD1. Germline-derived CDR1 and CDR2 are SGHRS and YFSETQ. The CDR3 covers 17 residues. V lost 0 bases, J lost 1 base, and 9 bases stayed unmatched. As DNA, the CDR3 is TGCGCCAGCAGCTTGGGCGCGGGACAGATCTTTAACTATGGCTACACCTTC. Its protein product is CASSLGAGQIFNYGYTF. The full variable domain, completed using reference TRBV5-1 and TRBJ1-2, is KAGVTQTPRYLIKTRGQQVTLSCSPISGHRSVSWYQQTPGQGLQFLFEYFSETQRNKGNFPGRFSGRQFSNSRSEMNVSTLELGDSALYLCASSLGAGQIFNYGYTFGSGTRLTVV.

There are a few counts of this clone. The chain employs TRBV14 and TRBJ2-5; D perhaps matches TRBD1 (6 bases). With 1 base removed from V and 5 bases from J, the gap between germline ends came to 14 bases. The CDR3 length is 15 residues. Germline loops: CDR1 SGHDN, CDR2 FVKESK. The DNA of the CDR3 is TGTGCCAGCAGCCAAGTGCCAGCGAGGGGGGAGACCCAGTACTTC. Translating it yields CASSQVPARGETQYF.

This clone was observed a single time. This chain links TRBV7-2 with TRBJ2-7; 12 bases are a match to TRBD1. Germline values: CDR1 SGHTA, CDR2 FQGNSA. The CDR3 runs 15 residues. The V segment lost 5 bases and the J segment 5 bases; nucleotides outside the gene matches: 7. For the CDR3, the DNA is TGTGCCAGCAGCCCTCGGGGACAGGGGGCTAACGAGCAGTACTTC. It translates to CASSPRGQGANEQYF.

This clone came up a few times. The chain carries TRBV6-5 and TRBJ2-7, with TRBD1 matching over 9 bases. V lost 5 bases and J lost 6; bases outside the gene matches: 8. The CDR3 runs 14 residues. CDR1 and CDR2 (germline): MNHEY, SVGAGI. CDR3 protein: CASSEYRGLSEQYF. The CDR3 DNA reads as TGTGCCAGCAGTGAATACAGGGGGCTAAGCGAGCAGTACTTC.

For the CDR3, the DNA is TGTGCCTGGAGTTGGACTAGCGGAGTATACGAGCAGTACTTC. This sequence encodes CAWSWTSGVYEQYF. The chain has TRBV30 and TRBJ2-7; 10 bases agree with TRBD2. Germline CDR1 GTSNPN, CDR2 SVGIG (reference sequence). The length of the CDR3 is 14 residues. V trimming: 2 bases; J trimming: 4 bases; junction bases outside the gene matches: 5.

CDR3 loop: CASSLVPSRHDEQFF. The CDR3 region has the DNA TGTGCCAGCAGCTTAGTCCCCAGCAGACACGATGAGCAGTTCTTC. V usage is TRBV7-9 and J usage is TRBJ2-1, with D uncertain. Per the germline V gene, CDR1 is SEHNR and CDR2 is FQNEAQ (reference sequence). Trimming left V 1 base short and J 8 bases short, with 15 bases between. This CDR3 has 15 residues.

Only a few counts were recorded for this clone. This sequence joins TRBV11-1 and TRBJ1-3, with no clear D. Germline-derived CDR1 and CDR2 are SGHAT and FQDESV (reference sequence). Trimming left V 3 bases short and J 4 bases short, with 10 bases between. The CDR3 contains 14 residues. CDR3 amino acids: CASSLSPVGNTIYF. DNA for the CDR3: TGTGCCAGCAGCTTGTCCCCCGTCGGAAACACCATATATTTT.

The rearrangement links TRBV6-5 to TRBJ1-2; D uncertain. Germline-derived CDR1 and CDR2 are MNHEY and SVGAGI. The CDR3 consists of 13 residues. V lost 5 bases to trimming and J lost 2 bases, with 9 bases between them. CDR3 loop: CASSETENYGYTF. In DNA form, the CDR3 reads TGTGCCAGCAGTGAAACGGAGAACTATGGCTACACCTTC.

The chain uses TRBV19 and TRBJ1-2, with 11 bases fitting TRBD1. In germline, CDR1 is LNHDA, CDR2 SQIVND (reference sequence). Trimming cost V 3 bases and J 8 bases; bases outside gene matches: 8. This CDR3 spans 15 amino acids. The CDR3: CASSMPRTGGDGYTF. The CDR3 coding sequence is TGTGCCAGTAGTATGCCCCGGACAGGGGGCGACGGCTACACCTTC.

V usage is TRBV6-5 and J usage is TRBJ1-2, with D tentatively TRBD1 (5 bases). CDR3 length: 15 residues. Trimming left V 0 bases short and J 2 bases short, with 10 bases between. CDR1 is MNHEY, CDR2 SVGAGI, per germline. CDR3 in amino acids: CASSYSGEGNYGYTF. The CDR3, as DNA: TGTGCCAGCAGTTACTCAGGGGAGGGGAACTATGGCTACACCTTC.

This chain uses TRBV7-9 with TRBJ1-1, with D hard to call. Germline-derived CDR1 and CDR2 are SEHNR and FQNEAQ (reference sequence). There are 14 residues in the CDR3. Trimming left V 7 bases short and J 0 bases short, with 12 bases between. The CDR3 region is CASTPPTVNTEAFF. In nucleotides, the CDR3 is TGTGCCAGCACCCCACCAACAGTGAACACTGAAGCTTTCTTT.

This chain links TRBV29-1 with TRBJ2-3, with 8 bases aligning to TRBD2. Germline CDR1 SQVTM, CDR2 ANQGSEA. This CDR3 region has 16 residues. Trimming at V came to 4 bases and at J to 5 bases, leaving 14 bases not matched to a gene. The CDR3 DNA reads TGCAGCGTTGGAAGGCAGCGGGGGACCGCCGGAGATACGCAGTATTTT. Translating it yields CSVGRQRGTAGDTQYF.

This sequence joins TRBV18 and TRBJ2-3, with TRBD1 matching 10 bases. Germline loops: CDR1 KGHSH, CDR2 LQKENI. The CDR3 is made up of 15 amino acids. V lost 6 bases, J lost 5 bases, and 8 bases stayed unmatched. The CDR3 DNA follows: TGTGCCAGCTCTTTCCGGGACAGGGGAGAAGATACGCAGTATTTT. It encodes CASSFRDRGEDTQYF.

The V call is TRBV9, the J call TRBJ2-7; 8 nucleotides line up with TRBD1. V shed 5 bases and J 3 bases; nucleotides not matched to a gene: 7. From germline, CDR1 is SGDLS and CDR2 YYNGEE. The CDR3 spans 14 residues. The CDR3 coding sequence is TGTGCCAGCAGTACTGACAGGGGAAGCTACGAGCAGTACTTC. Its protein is CASSTDRGSYEQYF.

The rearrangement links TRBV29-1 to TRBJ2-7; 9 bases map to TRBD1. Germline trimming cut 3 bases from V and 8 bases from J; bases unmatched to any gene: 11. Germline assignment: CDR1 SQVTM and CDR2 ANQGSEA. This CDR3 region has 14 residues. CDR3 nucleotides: TGCAGCGTTGAGTTGCCCGGGACAGGGAATAAGCAGTACTTC. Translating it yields CSVELPGTGNKQYF.

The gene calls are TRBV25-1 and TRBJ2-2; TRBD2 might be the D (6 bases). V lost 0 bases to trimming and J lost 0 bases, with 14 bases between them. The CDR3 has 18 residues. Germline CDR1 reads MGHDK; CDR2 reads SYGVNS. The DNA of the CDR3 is TGTGCCAGCAGTGAATACCAAGCGGGTCCGGCGAACACCGGGGAGCTGTTTTTT. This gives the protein CASSEYQAGPANTGELFF.

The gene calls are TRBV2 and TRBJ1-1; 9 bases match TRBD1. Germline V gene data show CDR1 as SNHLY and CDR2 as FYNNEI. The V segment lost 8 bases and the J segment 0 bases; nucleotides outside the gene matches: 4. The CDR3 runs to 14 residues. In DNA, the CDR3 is TGTGCCAGCGGCTACAGGGGGCTGAACACTGAAGCTTTCTTT. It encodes CASGYRGLNTEAFF.

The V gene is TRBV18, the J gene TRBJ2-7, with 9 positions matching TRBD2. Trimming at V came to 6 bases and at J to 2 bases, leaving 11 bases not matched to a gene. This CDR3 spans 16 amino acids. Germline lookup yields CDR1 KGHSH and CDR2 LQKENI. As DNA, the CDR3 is TGTGCCAGCTCCCCGCCAAGCGGGAGGACCACCTACGAGCAGTACTTC. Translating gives CASSPPSGRTTYEQYF.